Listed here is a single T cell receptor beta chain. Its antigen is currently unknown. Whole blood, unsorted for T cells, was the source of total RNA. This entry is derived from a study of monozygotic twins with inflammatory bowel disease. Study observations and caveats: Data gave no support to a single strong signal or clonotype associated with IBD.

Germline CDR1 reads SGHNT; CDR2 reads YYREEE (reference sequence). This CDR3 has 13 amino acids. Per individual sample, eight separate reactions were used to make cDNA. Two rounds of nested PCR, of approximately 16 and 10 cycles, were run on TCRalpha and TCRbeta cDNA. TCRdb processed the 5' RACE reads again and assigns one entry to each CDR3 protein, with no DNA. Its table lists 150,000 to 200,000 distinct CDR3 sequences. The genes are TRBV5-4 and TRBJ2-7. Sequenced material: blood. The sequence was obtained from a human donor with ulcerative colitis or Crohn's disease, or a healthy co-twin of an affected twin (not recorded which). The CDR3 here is CASVRLASYEQYF.